Listed here are 27 T cell receptor beta chains from one sample, sequenced in a study of tumor-infiltrating lymphocytes in primary liver carcinoma. Starting from about 0.5 ug of total RNA, TCR beta cDNA was produced with a primer in the constant region. Nested multiplex PCR, run for three rounds with slightly modified ARM-PCR, yielded TCR beta libraries. With TRBV1-TRBV30 forward primers and a C-beta reverse primer, the first two PCR rounds were run for around 11 cycles each. TCRdb redid the calling of the multiplex PCR reads with MiXCR, one entry per CDR3 protein. Here the sample spans about 70,000 distinct CDR3 sequences, 60% to 75% being singletons. It was from approximately 20-30 mg of unsorted bulk tissue that RNA and DNA were co-extracted. Material: liver tumor tissue from sampling region 4. The subset denotes: tumor region T4, right-lateral pole. The source is a man aged 40-49 years with primary liver carcinoma and hepatitis B virus infection.

Regarding this clonotype: The conserved final phenylalanine or tryptophan is absent from the CDR3, which likely points to a read error. No DNA is shown, since the ends of the CDR3 on it are uncertain; the CDR3 is the one TCRdb lists. V and J are TRBV11-1 and TRBJ2-3; the table's TRBD2 call for D was not verified on the DNA. The CDR3 is 16 amino acids long, termini counted. In germline, CDR1 is SGHAT, CDR2 FQDESV (reference sequence). This CDR3 reads CASSLGTSTQTNTHYS.

This clonotype came up many times. The chain couples TRBV6-6 to TRBJ2-7; TRBD2 agrees at 14 bases. Germline trimming cut 6 bases from V and 0 bases from J; bases unmatched to any gene: 4. Germline loops: CDR1 MNHNY, CDR2 SVGAGI (reference sequence). The CDR3 extends over 16 amino acids. CDR3 in amino acids: CASRGLAGVGSYEQYF. The CDR3 DNA reads TGTGCCAGCAGGGGACTAGCGGGAGTAGGCTCCTACGAGCAGTACTTC.

Concerning this clonotype: An end of the junction does not agree with germline; a read error may underlie this. The rearrangement joins TRBV14 to TRBJ2-2; 10 bases map to TRBD2. CDR1 is SGHDN and CDR2 is FVKESK in the germline V gene. The CDR3 is 16 amino acids. CDR3 bases: TGTGCCGGCCGTAGCGGGAGGAAGATTAACACCGGGGAGCTGTTTTTC. It encodes CAGRSGRKINTGELFF.

Note on this clonotype: Sequence at one end of the junction differs from germline and may be a read error. The chain is built from TRBV29-1 and TRBJ2-3; D gene unclear. CDR1 and CDR2 (germline): SQVTM, ANQGSEA. The CDR3 is 12 residues long. CDR3 residues: CNVEKATATHYF. In DNA, the CDR3 is TGCAACGTTGAAAAGGCGACGGCTACGCATTATTTT.

Remarks on this clonotype: A much larger clone lies one base from this, so it may be a read error. The V gene is TRBV30, the J gene TRBJ2-3; D may be TRBD1 or TRBD2 (5 bases each). The CDR3 consists of 15 residues. With 4 bases removed from V and 1 base from J, the gap between germline ends came to 15 bases. Germline V CDR1 and CDR2: GTSNPN, SVGIG (reference sequence). CDR3 region: CAWKRGVGGTDTQYF. CDR3 sequence (DNA): TGTGCCTGGAAGAGAGGGGTTGGCGGCACAGATACGCAGTATTTT.

Turning to this clonotype: The CDR3 does not close with the conserved phenylalanine or tryptophan, likely indicating a read error. This chain links TRBV7-9 with TRBJ2-3, with D perhaps matching TRBD2 (5 bases). CDR1 and CDR2 from the germline V gene are SEHNR and FQNEAQ (reference sequence). This CDR3 contains 14 residues. CDR3 nucleotide sequence: TGTGCCAGCAGCATCCTAGGTCGGGGAGATATGCAGTATCTT. It specifies CASSILGRGDMQYL.

This clonotype has only one observation. A junction boundary mismatches the germline segment, possibly from a read error. The genes are TRBV28 and TRBJ2-2, with 7 bases matching TRBD1. Germline V gene data show CDR1 as MDHEN and CDR2 as SYDVKM. The CDR3 is 13 residues long. CDR3 DNA sequence: TGTGTCAGCTGGGACAGTAACACCGGGGAGCTGTTTTTT. Amino acid sequence: CVSWDSNTGELFF.

Of note for this clonotype: Relative to the germline gene, one junction end is altered; a read error may explain this. Here the CDR3 reads CASRQVQSGGGTQYF. The CDR3 DNA is TGCGCCAGCAGGCAAGTTCAGTCGGGAGGGGGTACGCAGTATTTT. The V call is TRBV4-1, the J call TRBJ2-3; 8 nucleotides line up with TRBD2. Germline assignment: CDR1 MGHRA and CDR2 YSYEKL. This CDR3 is 15 amino acids long.

Concerning this clonotype: A read error may account for a junction end that differs from germline. The chain links TRBV4-1 to TRBJ1-1; D gene unclear. Germline V gene data show CDR1 as MGHRA and CDR2 as YSYEKL. CDR3 length: 14 amino acids. The chain's CDR3 is CASSSQREVTEALF. For the CDR3, the DNA is TGCGCCAGCAGCTCACAACGGGAGGTCACTGAAGCTCTCTTT.

This clonotype showed up just once. A single base separates this from a much larger clone, so it may be a read error. V is TRBV28 and J is TRBJ2-4, with a tentative D call TRBD1 (5 bases). The CDR3 sequence is 14 residues long. Germline V gene data show CDR1 as MDHEN and CDR2 as SYDVKM. The V gene lost 4 bases and the J gene lost 5 bases, with 12 bases spanning the gap. The DNA of the CDR3 is TGTGCCAGCAGTTCGAAGGGGCGCGAAAACATTCAGTACTTC. Protein: CASSSKGRENIQYF.

To note about this clonotype: An end of the junction differs from the germline gene, which may be a read error. The chain recombines TRBV29-1 with TRBJ2-2, with 11 bases fitting TRBD2. From germline, CDR1 is SQVTM and CDR2 ANQGSEA. The CDR3 sequence is 17 residues long. The chain's CDR3 is CSVEARTSGWNSGELFF. The CDR3 DNA is TGCAGCGTTGAAGCCAGGACTAGCGGGTGGAACAGCGGGGAGCTGTTTTTT.

This chain joins TRBV11-2 and TRBJ2-7, with a weak D call TRBD2 (6 bases). V shed 5 bases and J shed 7 bases, with 12 bases lying between them. The CDR3 extends over 12 amino acids. Germline-derived CDR1 and CDR2 are SGHAT and FQNNGV. The CDR3 region has the DNA TGTGCCAGCAGCCCCCGGGAGAGGGAGCAGTACTTC. This codes for CASSPREREQYF.

This clonotype was recorded once. Compared with germline, one end of the junction differs, possibly owing to a read error. This chain links TRBV6-5 with TRBJ1-1; D is possibly TRBD1 (5 bases). The germline gives CDR1 MNHEY, CDR2 SVGAGI. The CDR3 sequence is 13 residues long. The CDR3 protein is CASSSSRVGEASF. The CDR3 DNA is TGTGCCAGCAGTTCCAGCAGGGTCGGGGAAGCTTCCTTC.

A word on this clonotype: Relative to the germline gene, one junction end is altered; a read error may explain this. This sequence joins TRBV20-1 and TRBJ2-5, with D tentatively TRBD1 (6 bases). This CDR3 is built from 15 residues. Germline V lookup: CDR1 DFQATT, CDR2 SNEGSKA (reference sequence). CDR3 in amino acids: CSTRDWTDIIETQYF. The CDR3 bases are TGCAGTACTAGAGATTGGACAGATATCATTGAGACCCAGTACTTC.

On this clonotype itself: A clone one base away is much larger, so this may be a read error. This rearrangement joins TRBV10-1 to TRBJ2-3; tentatively, D is TRBD1 (5 bases). This CDR3 region has 15 residues. Germline V gene data show CDR1 as WNHNN and CDR2 as SYGVQD (reference sequence). V shed 3 bases and J shed 5 bases, with 15 bases lying between them. The CDR3 DNA sequence: TGCGCCAGCAGTGATGGTGGGGCCGATATAGATACGCAGTATTTT. Translating gives CASSDGGADIDTQYF.

This clonotype showed up many times. The chain is built from TRBV5-1 and TRBJ1-1, with D perhaps matching TRBD1 (5 bases). The CDR3 consists of 13 residues. V lost 5 bases, J lost 1 base, and 9 bases lay in between. CDR1 and CDR2 (germline): SGHRS, YFSETQ. The DNA of the CDR3 is TGCGCCAGCAGAGAAGGGGCGAACACTGAAGCTTTCTTT. Its protein product is CASREGANTEAFF.

This clonotype was seen at least ten times. This chain joins TRBV7-9 and TRBJ2-5; 10 bases align to TRBD1. The CDR3 is 16 residues long. V trimming: 4 bases; J trimming: 1 base; junction bases outside the gene matches: 6. Germline CDR1 reads SEHNR; CDR2 reads FQNEAQ (reference sequence). The DNA of the CDR3 is TGTGCCAGCAGCTCCCGGGACAGGGGAGTCCAAGAGACCCAGTACTTC. It specifies CASSSRDRGVQETQYF.

Details on this clonotype: The junction departs from germline at one end; a sequencing error may be responsible. The J gene is TRBJ2-2, the V gene TRBV6-6; either TRBD1 or TRBD2 may supply D (5 bases each). Germline CDR1 reads MNHNY; CDR2 reads SVGAGI (reference sequence). The CDR3 consists of 14 residues. The CDR3 sequence is CASSHTVGTAELFF. CDR3 nucleotides: TGTGCCAGCAGTCACACCGTAGGGACCGCGGAGCTGTTTTTT.

This clonotype was recorded at least ten times. The J gene is TRBJ2-5, the V gene TRBV6-5; D ambiguous. The CDR3 loop spans 10 amino acids. In germline, CDR1 is MNHEY, CDR2 SVGAGI. V dropped 5 bases and J dropped 7 bases, with 5 bases sitting between them. The CDR3 is CASSRATQYF. In DNA, the CDR3 is TGTGCCAGCAGTCGAGCGACCCAGTACTTC.

The table lists this clonotype with a few counts. Given a much more abundant clone one base away, this may be a read error. The chain uses TRBV7-9 and TRBJ1-2, with 10 bases fitting TRBD1. CDR1 and CDR2 from the germline V gene are SEHNR and FQNEAQ (reference sequence). The CDR3 has 13 residues. J gave up 4 bases and V 11 bases, and 7 bases lay outside the gene matches. The CDR3 region is CAGGWTGGYGYTF. CDR3 DNA sequence: TGTGCCGGCGGCTGGACAGGGGGCTATGGCTACACCTTC.

Concerning this clonotype itself: This may stem from a read error, because a much larger clone lies one nucleotide away. The chain combines TRBV10-3 with TRBJ2-1, with 13 bases matching TRBD2. The germline V gene has CDR1 ENHRY and CDR2 SYGVKD. The CDR3 totals 16 residues. V gave up 4 bases and J gave up 4 bases; unmatched junction bases: 4. The CDR3 DNA is TGTGCCATCAGTGCCTCACTAGCGGGAGGGTACAATGAGCAGTTCTTC. Its translation is CAISASLAGGYNEQFF.

As to this clonotype: One end of the junction is discordant with germline, which a read error may explain. The chain has TRBV6-1 and TRBJ1-5; D gene ambiguous. Germline CDR1 and CDR2: MNHNS and SASEGT. This CDR3 is 17 amino acids long. CDR3 DNA sequence: TGTGCCAGCAGTGAGTTAGGAACACGCTATAGTAATCAGCCCCGGCATTTT. Residues: CASSELGTRYSNQPRHF.

Note on this clonotype: At one of its ends the junction is not consistent with the germline gene, which may arise from a read error. The chain is built from TRBV12-3 or TRBV12-4 and TRBJ1-2; the match to TRBD1 covers 7 bases. This CDR3 is 14 amino acids long. In DNA, the CDR3 is TGTGCCAGCAATTTAAGACAGGGCTACTATGGCCACACCTTC. Translated, it gives CASNLRQGYYGHTF.

A note on this clonotype: No conserved phenylalanine or tryptophan is present at the end of the CDR3, so a read error is the likely explanation. No DNA is shown, since the ends of the CDR3 on it are uncertain; the CDR3 is the one TCRdb lists. V is TRBV6-6 and J is TRBJ1-5; the table's TRBD1 call for D was not verified on the DNA. The CDR3 spans 16 residues, counting both ends. Germline V gene data show CDR1 as MNHNY and CDR2 as SVGAGI (reference sequence). CDR3 amino acids: CAGSYYRTYSNQPQHL.

This clonotype was counted many times. The genes are TRBV6-2 or TRBV6-3 and TRBJ2-1, with 14 nucleotides matching TRBD2. The V and J ends lost 6 bases and 7 bases, in that order; junction bases with no gene match: 8. This CDR3 is built from 16 residues. The germline V gene encodes CDR1 MNHEY and CDR2 SVGEGT. CDR3 amino acids: CASSSLTSGRVNEQFF. The CDR3 DNA reads as TGTGCCAGCAGCTCCCTGACTAGCGGGAGGGTGAATGAGCAGTTCTTC.

This clonotype was found once. The junction departs from germline at one end; a sequencing error may be responsible. As DNA, the CDR3 is TGTACCAGCAGCTTAAGAAGGGGGCGCGTGGATACGCTGTATTTT. This gives the protein CTSSLRRGRVDTLYF. The gene calls are TRBV11-1 and TRBJ2-3; 7 bases line up with TRBD1. Germline CDR1 reads SGHAT; CDR2 reads FQDESV (reference sequence). The CDR3 spans 15 residues.

The rearrangement joins TRBV5-1 to TRBJ1-5, with D maybe TRBD1 (5 bases). The V end lost 3 bases, the J end lost 7 bases, and 14 bases lay between the germline ends. The CDR3 length is 14 residues. Per the germline V gene, CDR1 is SGHRS and CDR2 is YFSETQ. Here the CDR3 DNA reads TGCGCCAGCAGCTATGGGGACGAGGGCCAGCCCCAGCATTTT. Its translation is CASSYGDEGQPQHF. Full variable domain (outside the CDR3, taken from reference TRBV5-1 and TRBJ1-5): KAGVTQTPRYLIKTRGQQVTLSCSPISGHRSVSWYQQTPGQGLQFLFEYFSETQRNKGNFPGRFSGRQFSNSRSEMNVSTLELGDSALYLCASSYGDEGQPQHFGDGTRLSIL.